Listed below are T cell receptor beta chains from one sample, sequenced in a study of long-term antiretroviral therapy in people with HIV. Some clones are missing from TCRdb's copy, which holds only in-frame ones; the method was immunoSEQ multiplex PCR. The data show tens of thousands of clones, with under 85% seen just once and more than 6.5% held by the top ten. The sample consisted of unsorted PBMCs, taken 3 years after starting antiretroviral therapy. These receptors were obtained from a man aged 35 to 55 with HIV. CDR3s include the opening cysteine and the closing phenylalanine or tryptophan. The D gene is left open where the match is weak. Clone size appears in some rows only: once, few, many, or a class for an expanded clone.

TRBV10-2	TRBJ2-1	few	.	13	CASGAPGWNEQFF	TGCGCCAGCGGAGCGCCTGGATGGAATGAGCAGTTCTTC
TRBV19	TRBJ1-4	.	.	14	CASTAGTPNEKLFF	TGTGCCAGTACCGCTGGGACTCCTAATGAAAAACTGTTTTTT
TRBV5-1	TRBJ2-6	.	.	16	CASSLGGGAGANVLTF	TGCGCCAGCAGCTTGGGGGGAGGAGCTGGGGCCAACGTCCTGACTTTC
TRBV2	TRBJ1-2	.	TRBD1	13	CASSEGRGDGYTF	TGTGCCAGCAGTGAGGGCAGGGGGGATGGCTACACCTTC
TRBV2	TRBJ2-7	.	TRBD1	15	CASSEWDRAFYEQYF	TGTGCCAGCAGTGAGTGGGACAGGGCTTTCTACGAGCAGTACTTC
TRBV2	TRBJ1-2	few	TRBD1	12	CARKQGYYGYTF	TGTGCCAGAAAACAGGGGTACTATGGCTACACCTTC
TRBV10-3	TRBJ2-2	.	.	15	CAISDSDRNTGELFF	TGTGCCATCAGTGATTCGGACAGGAACACCGGGGAGCTGTTTTTT
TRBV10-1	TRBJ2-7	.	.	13	CASSISRESEQYF	TGCGCCAGCAGTATCTCCCGGGAGTCCGAGCAGTACTTC
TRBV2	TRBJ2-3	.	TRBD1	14	CASSTGTDTDTQYF	TGTGCCAGCAGTACCGGGACAGATACAGATACGCAGTATTTT
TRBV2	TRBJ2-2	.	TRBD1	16	CASQIPGQRNTGELFF	TGTGCCAGCCAAATTCCGGGACAGCGGAACACCGGGGAGCTGTTTTTT
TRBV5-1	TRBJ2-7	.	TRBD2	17	CASSPRTGLAGPYEQYF	TGCGCCAGCAGCCCTAGAACGGGACTAGCGGGTCCCTACGAGCAGTACTTC
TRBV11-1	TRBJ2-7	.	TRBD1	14	CASSFGQGSGEQYF	TGTGCCAGCAGCTTTGGACAGGGTTCGGGCGAGCAGTACTTC
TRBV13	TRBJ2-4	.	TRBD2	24	CASSPVGRGAPGLAGSLAKNIQYF	TGTGCCAGCAGCCCCGTAGGCAGAGGGGCCCCGGGACTAGCGGGGTCCCTAGCCAAAAACATTCAGTACTTC
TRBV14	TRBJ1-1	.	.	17	CASSQPGLGRGNTEAFF	TGTGCCAGCAGCCAACCGGGACTCGGGAGGGGGAACACTGAAGCTTTCTTT
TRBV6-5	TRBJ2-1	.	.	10	CASTLSRQFF	TGTGCCAGCACCCTTTCCAGGCAGTTCTTC
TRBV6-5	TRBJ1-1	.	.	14	CASSYSNAQPEAFF	TGTGCCAGCAGTTACTCGAACGCCCAGCCCGAAGCTTTCTTT
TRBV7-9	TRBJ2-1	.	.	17	CASSVGTRKGSYNEQFF	TGTGCCAGCAGCGTCGGGACACGCAAGGGGTCCTACAATGAGCAGTTCTTC
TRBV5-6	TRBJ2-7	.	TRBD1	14	CASGVVGQSYEQYF	TGTGCCAGCGGCGTGGTGGGACAGTCCTACGAGCAGTACTTC
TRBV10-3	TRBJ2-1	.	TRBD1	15	CAISVGDRGHGGQFF	TGTGCCATCAGTGTCGGAGACAGGGGGCATGGAGGGCAGTTCTTC
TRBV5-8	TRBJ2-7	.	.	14	CASSSQTRKPEQYF	TGTGCCAGCAGCTCCCAGACTAGAAAACCCGAGCAGTACTTC
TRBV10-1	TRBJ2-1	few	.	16	CASSESRSYRYNEQFF	TGCGCCAGCAGTGAGTCGAGGAGCTACCGCTACAATGAGCAGTTCTTC
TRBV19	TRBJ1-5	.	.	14	CASSSLDSNQPQHF	TGTGCCAGTAGTAGTCTTGATAGCAATCAGCCCCAGCATTTT
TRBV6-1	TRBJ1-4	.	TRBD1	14	CASSSGQVDEKLFF	TGTGCCAGCAGTTCGGGACAGGTGGATGAAAAACTGTTTTTT
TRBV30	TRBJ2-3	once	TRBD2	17	CAWSVLAGADSTDTQYF	TGTGCCTGGAGTGTACTAGCGGGGGCCGATAGCACAGATACGCAGTATTTT
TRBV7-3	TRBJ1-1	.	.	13	CASSPNSATEAFF	TGTGCCAGCAGCCCCAACAGTGCCACTGAAGCTTTCTTT
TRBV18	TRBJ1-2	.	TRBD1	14	CASSPQGQNSGYTF	TGTGCCAGCTCACCTCAGGGACAGAACTCTGGCTACACCTTC
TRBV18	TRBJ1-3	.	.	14	CASSPNMSGNTIYF	TGTGCCAGCTCACCGAACATGTCTGGAAACACCATATATTTT
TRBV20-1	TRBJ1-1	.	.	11	CSAPRGREAFF	TGCAGTGCCCCGCGGGGTCGAGAAGCTTTCTTT
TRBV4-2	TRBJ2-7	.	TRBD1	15	CASSQDLQGAREQYF	TGTGCCAGCAGCCAAGATCTACAGGGGGCGCGCGAGCAGTACTTC
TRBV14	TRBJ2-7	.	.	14	CASSQVDQAYEQYF	TGTGCCAGCAGCCAAGTTGACCAAGCCTACGAGCAGTACTTC
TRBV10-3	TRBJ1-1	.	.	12	CAISEWQGKAFF	TGTGCCATCAGTGAGTGGCAGGGTAAAGCTTTCTTT
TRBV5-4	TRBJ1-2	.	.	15	CASSLEQGRPHGYTF	TGTGCCAGCAGCTTGGAGCAGGGAAGGCCCCATGGCTACACCTTC
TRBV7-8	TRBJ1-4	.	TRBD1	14	CASQGGPTNEKLFF	TGTGCCAGCCAGGGGGGGCCAACTAATGAAAAACTGTTTTTT
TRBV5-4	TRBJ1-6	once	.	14	CASSQGQARSPLHF	TGTGCCAGCAGCCAGGGCCAGGCCAGATCACCCCTCCACTTT
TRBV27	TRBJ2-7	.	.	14	CASGDRRDSYEQYF	TGTGCCAGCGGGGACCGGCGGGACTCCTACGAGCAGTACTTC
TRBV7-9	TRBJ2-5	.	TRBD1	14	CASSLDRGQETQYF	TGTGCCAGCAGCTTAGACAGGGGCCAAGAGACCCAGTACTTC
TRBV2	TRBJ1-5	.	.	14	CASSVEGSNQPQHF	TGTGCCAGCAGTGTAGAAGGGAGCAATCAGCCCCAGCATTTT
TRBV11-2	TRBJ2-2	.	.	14	CASSLGGGFRELFF	TGTGCCAGCAGCTTAGGGGGAGGATTCCGGGAGCTGTTTTTT
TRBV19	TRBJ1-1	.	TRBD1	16	CASSPSGQGANTEAFF	TGTGCCAGTAGTCCCTCGGGACAGGGGGCGAACACTGAAGCTTTCTTT
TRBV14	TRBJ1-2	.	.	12	CASSRGSAGYTF	TGTGCCAGCAGCCGCGGGTCAGCTGGCTACACCTTC
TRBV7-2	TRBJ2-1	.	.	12	CASSLGRVEQFF	TGTGCCAGCAGCTTAGGTCGGGTCGAGCAGTTCTTC
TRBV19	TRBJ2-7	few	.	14	CASSIELETYEQYF	TGTGCCAGTAGTATAGAACTAGAGACCTACGAGCAGTACTTC
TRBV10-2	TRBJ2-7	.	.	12	CASSSGVYEQYF	TGCGCCAGCAGTTCAGGGGTCTACGAGCAGTACTTC
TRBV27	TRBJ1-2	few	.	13	CASSLPGGYGYTF	TGTGCCAGCAGTCTCCCGGGGGGTTATGGCTACACCTTC
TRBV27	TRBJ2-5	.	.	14	CASSLSNGQETQYF	TGTGCCAGCAGTTTATCTAACGGACAAGAGACCCAGTACTTC
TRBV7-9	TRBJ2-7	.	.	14	CASSPLGLPYEQYF	TGTGCCAGCAGCCCACTCGGACTTCCGTACGAGCAGTACTTC
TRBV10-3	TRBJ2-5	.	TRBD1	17	CAISEPGTGSPVETQYF	TGTGCCATCAGTGAGCCCGGGACAGGGTCCCCGGTGGAGACCCAGTACTTC
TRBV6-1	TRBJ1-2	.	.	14	CASSPGAVDYGYTF	TGTGCCAGCAGTCCGGGGGCGGTGGACTATGGCTACACCTTC
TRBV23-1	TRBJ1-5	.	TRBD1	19	CASSQGLGQGRVSNQPQHF	TGCGCCAGCAGTCAAGGATTGGGACAGGGGAGGGTTAGCAATCAGCCCCAGCATTTT
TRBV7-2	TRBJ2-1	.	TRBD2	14	CASGGLAASVEQFF	TGTGCCTCGGGGGGGCTAGCGGCAAGTGTTGAGCAGTTCTTC
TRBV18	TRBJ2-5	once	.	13	CASSPGTEETQYF	TGTGCCAGCTCACCAGGGACGGAAGAGACCCAGTACTTC
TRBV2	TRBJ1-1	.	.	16	CASSEAKGLMNTEAFF	TGTGCCAGCAGTGAAGCTAAGGGACTGATGAACACTGAAGCTTTCTTT
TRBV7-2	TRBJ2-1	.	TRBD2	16	CASSVLAGPHYNEQFF	TGTGCCAGCAGCGTTTTAGCGGGACCCCACTACAATGAGCAGTTCTTC